This T cell receptor beta chain came from a study of blood T cell repertoires in COVID-19. TCRdb's table, derived via immunoSEQ multiplex PCR, lists solely in-frame clones and lacks some. The sample lists approximately 340,000 clones; around 82% were seen once. In germline, CDR1 is LGHDT, CDR2 YNNKEL (reference sequence). Between the trimmed V and J ends, which lost 2 bases and 0 bases, there was a span of 14 bases. The length of the CDR3 is 17 residues. The sequence was collected from a man between 25 and 39 years old with active or convalescent COVID-19. Sequencing was performed on peripheral blood. The chain uses TRBV3-1 (or the pseudogene TRBV3-2) and TRBJ1-3, with TRBD1 as a possible D gene (5 bases). CDR3 DNA sequence: TGTGCCAGCAGCCAACCCCCCCCCGACAGCTCTGGAAACACCATATATTTT. Amino acids: CASSQPPPDSSGNTIYF.